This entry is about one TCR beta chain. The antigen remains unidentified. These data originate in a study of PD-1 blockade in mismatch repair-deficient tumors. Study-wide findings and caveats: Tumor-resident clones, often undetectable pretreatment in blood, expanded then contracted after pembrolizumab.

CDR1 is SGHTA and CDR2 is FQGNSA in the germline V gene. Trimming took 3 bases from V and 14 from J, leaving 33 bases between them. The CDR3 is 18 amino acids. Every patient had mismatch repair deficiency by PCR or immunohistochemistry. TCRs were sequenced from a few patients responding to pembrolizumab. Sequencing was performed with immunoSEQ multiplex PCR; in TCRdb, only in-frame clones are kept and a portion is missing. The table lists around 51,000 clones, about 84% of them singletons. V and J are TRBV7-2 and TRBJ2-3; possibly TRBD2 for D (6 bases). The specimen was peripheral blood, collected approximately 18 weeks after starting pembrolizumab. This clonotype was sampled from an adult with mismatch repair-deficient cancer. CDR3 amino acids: CASSFLRDPGGSLVTRYF. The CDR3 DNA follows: TGTGCCAGCAGCTTTCTCAGAGACCCTGGGGGGTCATTGGTCACTCGGTATTTT.